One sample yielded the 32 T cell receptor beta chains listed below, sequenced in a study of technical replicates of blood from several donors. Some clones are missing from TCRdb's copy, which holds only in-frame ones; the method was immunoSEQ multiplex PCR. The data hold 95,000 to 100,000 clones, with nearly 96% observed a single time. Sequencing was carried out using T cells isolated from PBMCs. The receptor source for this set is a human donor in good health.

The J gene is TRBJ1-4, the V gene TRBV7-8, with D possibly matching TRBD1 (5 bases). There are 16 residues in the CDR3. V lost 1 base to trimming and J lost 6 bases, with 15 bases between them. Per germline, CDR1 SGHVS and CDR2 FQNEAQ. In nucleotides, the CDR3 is TGTGCCAGCAGCTTAGAGGTGGGGGGGGAAGATGAAAAACTGTTTTTT. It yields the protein CASSLEVGGEDEKLFF.

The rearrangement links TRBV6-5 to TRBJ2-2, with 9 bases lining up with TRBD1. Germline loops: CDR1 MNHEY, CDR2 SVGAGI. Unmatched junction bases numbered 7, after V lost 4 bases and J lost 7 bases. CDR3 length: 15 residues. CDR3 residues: CASSFRTGEHGELFF. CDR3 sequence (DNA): TGTGCCAGCAGTTTCCGGACAGGGGAGCACGGGGAGCTGTTTTTT.

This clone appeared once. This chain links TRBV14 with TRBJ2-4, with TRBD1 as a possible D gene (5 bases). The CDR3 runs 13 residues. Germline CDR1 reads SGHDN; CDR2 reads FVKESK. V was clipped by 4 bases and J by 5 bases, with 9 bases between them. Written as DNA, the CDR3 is TGTGCCAGCAGCCGAGACAGCGAAAACATTCAGTACTTC. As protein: CASSRDSENIQYF. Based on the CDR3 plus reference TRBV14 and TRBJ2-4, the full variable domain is EAGVTQFPSHSVIEKGQTVTLRCDPISGHDNLYWYRRVMGKEIKFLLHFVKESKQDESGMPNNRFLAERTGGTYSTLKVQPAELEDSGVYFCASSRDSENIQYFGAGTRLSVL.

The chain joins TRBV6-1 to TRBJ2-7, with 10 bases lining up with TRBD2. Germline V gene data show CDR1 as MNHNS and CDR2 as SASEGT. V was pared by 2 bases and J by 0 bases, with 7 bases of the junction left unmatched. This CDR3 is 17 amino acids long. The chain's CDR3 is CASSEYQAGGSSYEQYF. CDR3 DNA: TGTGCCAGCAGTGAATATCAAGCGGGGGGGAGCTCCTACGAGCAGTACTTC.

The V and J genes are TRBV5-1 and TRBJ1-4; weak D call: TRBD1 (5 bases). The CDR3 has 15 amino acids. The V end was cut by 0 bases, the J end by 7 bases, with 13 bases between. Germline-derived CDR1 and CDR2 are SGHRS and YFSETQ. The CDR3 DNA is TGCGCCAGCAGCTTGGATAGGACTAGGGGTGAAAAACTGTTTTTT. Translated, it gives CASSLDRTRGEKLFF.

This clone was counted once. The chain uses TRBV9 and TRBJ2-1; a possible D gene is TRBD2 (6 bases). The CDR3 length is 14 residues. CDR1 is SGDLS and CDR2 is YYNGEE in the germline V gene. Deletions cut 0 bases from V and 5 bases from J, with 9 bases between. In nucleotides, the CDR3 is TGTGCCAGCAGCGTAGCGGGACTGCACAATGAGCAGTTCTTC. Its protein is CASSVAGLHNEQFF.

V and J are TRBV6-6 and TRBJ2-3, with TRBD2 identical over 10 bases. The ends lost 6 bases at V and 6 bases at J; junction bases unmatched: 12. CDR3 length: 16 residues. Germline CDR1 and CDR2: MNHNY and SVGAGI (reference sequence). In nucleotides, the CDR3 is TGTGCCAGCAGACGCCTCGGTCTAGCGGGGGTGGATACGCAGTATTTT. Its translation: CASRRLGLAGVDTQYF.

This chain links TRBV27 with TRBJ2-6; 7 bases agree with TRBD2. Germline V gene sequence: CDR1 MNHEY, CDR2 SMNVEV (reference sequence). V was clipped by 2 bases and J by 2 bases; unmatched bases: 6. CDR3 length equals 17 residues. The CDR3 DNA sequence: TGTGCCAGCAGTTTAGGCGTTGGGGGGGCTGGGGCCAACGTCCTGACTTTC. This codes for CASSLGVGGAGANVLTF.

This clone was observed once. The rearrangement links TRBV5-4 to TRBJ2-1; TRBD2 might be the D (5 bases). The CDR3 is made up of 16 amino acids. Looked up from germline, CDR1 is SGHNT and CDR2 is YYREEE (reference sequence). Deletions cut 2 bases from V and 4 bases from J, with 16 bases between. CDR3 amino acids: CASSLFGPTTYNEQFF. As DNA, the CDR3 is TGTGCCAGCAGCTTATTTGGTCCGACTACATACAATGAGCAGTTCTTC.

The CDR3 protein is CASSVVGGRETQYF. Written as DNA, the CDR3 is TGTGCCAGCAGCGTAGTTGGCGGGAGGGAGACCCAGTACTTC. This chain joins TRBV9 and TRBJ2-5; 8 nucleotides agree with TRBD2. CDR1 is SGDLS and CDR2 is YYNGEE in the germline V gene. The length of the CDR3 is 14 residues. The V and J ends lost 0 bases and 5 bases, in that order; junction bases with no gene match: 3. The full variable domain, with the rest looked up from reference TRBV9 and TRBJ2-5, is DSGVTQTPKHLITATGQRVTLRCSPRSGDLSVYWYQQSLDQGLQFLIQYYNGEERAKGNILERFSAQQFPDLHSELNLSSLELGDSALYFCASSVVGGRETQYFGPGTRLLVL.

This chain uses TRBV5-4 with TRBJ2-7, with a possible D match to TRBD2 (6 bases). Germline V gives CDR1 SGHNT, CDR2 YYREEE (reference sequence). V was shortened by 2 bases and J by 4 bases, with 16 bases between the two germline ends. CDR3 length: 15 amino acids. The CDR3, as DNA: TGTGCCAGCAGCTTAGCCGGGCCCGCGGGATACGAGCAGTACTTC. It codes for CASSLAGPAGYEQYF.

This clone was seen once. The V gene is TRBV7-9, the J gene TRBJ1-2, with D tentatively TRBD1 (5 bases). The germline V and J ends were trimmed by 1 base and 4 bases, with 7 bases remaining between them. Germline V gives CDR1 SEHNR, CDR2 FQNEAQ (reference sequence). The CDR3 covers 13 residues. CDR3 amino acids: CASSLDGGYGYTF. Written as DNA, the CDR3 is TGTGCCAGCAGCTTAGACGGGGGCTATGGCTACACCTTC.

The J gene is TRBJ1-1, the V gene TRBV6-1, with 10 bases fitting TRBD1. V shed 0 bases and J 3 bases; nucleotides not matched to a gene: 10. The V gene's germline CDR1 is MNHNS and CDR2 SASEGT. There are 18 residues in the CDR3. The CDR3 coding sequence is TGTGCCAGCAGTGAAGCCATGGGACAGGGGATTAGTGACACTGAAGCTTTCTTT. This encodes CASSEAMGQGISDTEAFF.

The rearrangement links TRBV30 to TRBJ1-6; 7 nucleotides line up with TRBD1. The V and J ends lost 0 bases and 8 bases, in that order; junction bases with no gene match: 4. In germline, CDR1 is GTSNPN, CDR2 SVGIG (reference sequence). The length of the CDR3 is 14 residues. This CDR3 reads CAWSVITGDSPLHF. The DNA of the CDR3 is TGTGCCTGGAGTGTAATTACAGGGGATTCACCCCTCCACTTT.

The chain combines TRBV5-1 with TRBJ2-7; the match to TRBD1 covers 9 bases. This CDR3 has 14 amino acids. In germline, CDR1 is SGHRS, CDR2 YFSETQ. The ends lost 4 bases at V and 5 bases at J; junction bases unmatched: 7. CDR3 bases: TGCGCCAGCAGCCACGACAGGGGGGAAGACGAGCAGTACTTC. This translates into CASSHDRGEDEQYF.

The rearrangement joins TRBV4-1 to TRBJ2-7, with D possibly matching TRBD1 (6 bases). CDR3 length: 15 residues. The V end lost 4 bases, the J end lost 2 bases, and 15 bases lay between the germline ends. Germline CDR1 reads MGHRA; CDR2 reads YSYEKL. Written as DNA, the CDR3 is TGCGCCAGCAGCCCATCATCGGGACAAGCCTACGAGCAGTACTTC. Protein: CASSPSSGQAYEQYF.

The CDR3 here is CASSTGTSSYEQYF. Here the CDR3 DNA reads TGCGCCAGCAGCACCGGGACTAGCAGCTACGAGCAGTACTTC. The chain combines TRBV10-1 with TRBJ2-7; 9 bases map to TRBD2. Germline V gene lookup returns CDR1 WNHNN and CDR2 SYGVQD (reference sequence). Trimming cost V 6 bases and J 3 bases; bases outside gene matches: 6. The CDR3 has 14 residues.

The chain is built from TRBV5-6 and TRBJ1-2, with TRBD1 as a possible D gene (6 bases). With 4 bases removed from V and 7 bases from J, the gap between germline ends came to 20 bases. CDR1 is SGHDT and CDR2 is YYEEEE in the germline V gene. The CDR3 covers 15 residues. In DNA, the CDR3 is TGTGCCAGCAGCACCTACATTACAGGACAGCGTGGCTACACCTTC. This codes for CASSTYITGQRGYTF.

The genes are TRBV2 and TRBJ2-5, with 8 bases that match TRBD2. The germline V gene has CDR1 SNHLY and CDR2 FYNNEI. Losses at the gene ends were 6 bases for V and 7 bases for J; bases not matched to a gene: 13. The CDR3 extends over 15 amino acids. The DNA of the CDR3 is TGTGCCAGCAGCGGAATAGCGGGACTGCGGGGGACCCAGTACTTC. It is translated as CASSGIAGLRGTQYF.

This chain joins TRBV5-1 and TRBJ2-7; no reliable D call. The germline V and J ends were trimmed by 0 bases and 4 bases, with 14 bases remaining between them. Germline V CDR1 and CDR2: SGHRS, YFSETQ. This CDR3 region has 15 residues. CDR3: CASSLDSQNSYEQYF. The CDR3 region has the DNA TGCGCCAGCAGCTTGGACAGTCAGAACTCTTACGAGCAGTACTTC.

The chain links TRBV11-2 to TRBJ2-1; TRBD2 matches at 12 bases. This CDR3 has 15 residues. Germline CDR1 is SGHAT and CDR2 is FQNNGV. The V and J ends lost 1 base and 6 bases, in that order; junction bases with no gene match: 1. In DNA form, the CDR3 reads TGTGCCAGCAGCTTAGTACTAGCGGGAGGCAATGAGCAGTTCTTC. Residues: CASSLVLAGGNEQFF. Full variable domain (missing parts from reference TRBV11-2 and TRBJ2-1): EAGVAQSPRYKIIEKRQSVAFWCNPISGHATLYWYQQILGQGPKLLIQFQNNGVVDDSQLPKDRFSAERLKGVDSTLKIQPAKLEDSAVYLCASSLVLAGGNEQFFGPGTRLTVL.

The CDR3 here is CASAGQIIYEQYF. In nucleotides, the CDR3 is TGTGCCAGCGCGGGGCAGATAATCTACGAGCAGTACTTC. The chain links TRBV2 to TRBJ2-7; tentative D call: TRBD2 (6 bases). The CDR3 extends over 13 amino acids. From germline, CDR1 is SNHLY and CDR2 FYNNEI. The V end lost 8 bases, the J end lost 3 bases, and 14 bases lay between the germline ends.

CDR3 in DNA: TGCAGCGTTGGAGGGCTAACCGAGCAGTACTTC. It specifies CSVGGLTEQYF. This rearrangement joins TRBV29-1 to TRBJ2-7; maybe TRBD2 (5 bases). From germline, CDR1 is SQVTM and CDR2 ANQGSEA. Deletions cut 4 bases from V and 6 bases from J, with 10 bases between. The CDR3 runs to 11 residues.

CDR3 region: CSVGQGKLYEQYF. CDR3 sequence (DNA): TGCAGCGTCGGACAGGGGAAACTCTACGAGCAGTACTTC. The V call is TRBV29-1, the J call TRBJ2-7; TRBD1 aligns across 9 bases. Germline values: CDR1 SQVTM, CDR2 ANQGSEA. Losses at the gene ends were 6 bases for V and 3 bases for J; bases not matched to a gene: 6. There are 13 residues in the CDR3.

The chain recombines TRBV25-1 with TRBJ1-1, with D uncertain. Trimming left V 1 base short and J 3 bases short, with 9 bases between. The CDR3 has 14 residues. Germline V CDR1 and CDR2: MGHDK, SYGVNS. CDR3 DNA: TGTGCCAGCAGTGAATTAGAGGGAGACACTGAAGCTTTCTTT. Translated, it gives CASSELEGDTEAFF.

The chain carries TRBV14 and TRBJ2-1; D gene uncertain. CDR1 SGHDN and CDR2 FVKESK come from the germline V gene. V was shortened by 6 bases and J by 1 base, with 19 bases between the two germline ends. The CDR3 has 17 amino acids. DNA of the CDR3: TGTGCCAGCAGGAAATCCTTGGGCAGCCGTTCCTACAATGAGCAGTTCTTC. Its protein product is CASRKSLGSRSYNEQFF.

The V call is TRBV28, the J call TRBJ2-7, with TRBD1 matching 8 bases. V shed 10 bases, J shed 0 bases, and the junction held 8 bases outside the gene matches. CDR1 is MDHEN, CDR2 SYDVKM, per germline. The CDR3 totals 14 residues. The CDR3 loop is CATEHDRGSYEQYF. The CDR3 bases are TGTGCCACCGAGCACGACAGGGGCTCCTACGAGCAGTACTTC.

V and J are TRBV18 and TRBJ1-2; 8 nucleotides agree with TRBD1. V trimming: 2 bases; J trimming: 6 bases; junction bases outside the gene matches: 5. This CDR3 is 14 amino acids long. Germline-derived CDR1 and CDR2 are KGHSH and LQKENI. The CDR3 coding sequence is TGTGCCAGCTCACCATTAGACAGGGGTCATGGCTACACCTTC. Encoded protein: CASSPLDRGHGYTF.

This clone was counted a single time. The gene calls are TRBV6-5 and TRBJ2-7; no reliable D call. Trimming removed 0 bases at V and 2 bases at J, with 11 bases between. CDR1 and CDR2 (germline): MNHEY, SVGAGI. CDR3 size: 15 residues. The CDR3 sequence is CASSYSKRLAYEQYF. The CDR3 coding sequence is TGTGCCAGCAGTTACTCGAAGAGGCTGGCCTACGAGCAGTACTTC.

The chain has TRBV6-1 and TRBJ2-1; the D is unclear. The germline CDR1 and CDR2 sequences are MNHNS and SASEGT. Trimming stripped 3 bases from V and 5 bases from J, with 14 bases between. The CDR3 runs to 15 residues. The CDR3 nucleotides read TGTGCCAGCAGTGAGTTGTCAGGTGCCAACAATGAGCAGTTCTTC. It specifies CASSELSGANNEQFF.

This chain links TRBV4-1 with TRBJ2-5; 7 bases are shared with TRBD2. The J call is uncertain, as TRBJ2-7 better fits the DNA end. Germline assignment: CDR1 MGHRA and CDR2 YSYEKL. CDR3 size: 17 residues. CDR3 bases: TGCGCCAGCAGCGGAGCGGGGCTTGCGGGGAAATCCTACGAGCAGTACTTC. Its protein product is CASSGAGLAGKSYEQYF.

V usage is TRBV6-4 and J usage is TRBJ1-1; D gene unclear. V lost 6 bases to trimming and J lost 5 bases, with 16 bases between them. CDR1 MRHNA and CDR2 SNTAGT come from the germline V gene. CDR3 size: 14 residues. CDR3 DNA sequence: TGTGCCAGCAGCCTTAACGGGTTGGGTACTGAAGCTTTCTTT. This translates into CASSLNGLGTEAFF.